The entry below describes one T cell receptor (beta chain). This clone has more than one count but fewer than ten. It lacks a known antigen. Per-nucleotide qualities are absent, and no much larger clonotype sits a single base away. The sample's time point label is to be understood as: cycle 4 day 1 (C4D1), after around six weeks of nivolumab. Every trial patient had relapsed following autologous stem cell transplantation, and prior brentuximab vedotin exposure was what differed among cohorts A, B and C. CD4+ T cells were purified from thawed PBMCs by magnetic negative selection with a Miltenyi CD4+ T cell isolation kit. A total of over 55 patients with relapsed/refractory classical Hodgkin lymphoma made up the trial cohort, and each patient's best overall response was complete response, partial response or progressive disease. Trial patients were treated with single-agent nivolumab in the multi-cohort phase II CheckMate 205 trial. Best overall response was determined by an independent review committee according to the 2007 International Working Group response criteria. Trial PBMCs were collected immediately before nivolumab initiation (C1D1) and during therapy at cycle 2 day 1 and cycle 4 day 1. Peripheral blood was collected in 8 mL Vacutainer Cell Preparation Tubes, from which PBMCs were isolated by centrifugation and then cryopreserved. Purified CD4+ and CD8+ fractions were prepared only for cases where an additional PBMC sample was available. On LS columns in a quadroMACS separator, the magnetically labelled cells were depleted, and the flow-through was collected as the purified fraction.

This record belongs to a study of PD-1 blockade in classical Hodgkin lymphoma (dated by TCRdb to the early 2020s). Notes on the research overall: Nivolumab dosing was 3 mg/kg intravenously every 2 weeks, continuing until either disease progression or unacceptable toxicity. A peripheral blood immune signature of response to PD-1 blockade in classical Hodgkin lymphoma was defined using TCR beta sequencing and CyTOF.

Genomic DNA was isolated using the Qiagen DNeasy kit from unsorted PBMCs as well as from negatively selected CD4+ and CD8+ fractions. Amplification of TCR beta CDR3 regions was done by immunoSEQ multiplex PCR with primers that anneal to V and J segments. A synthetic immune receptor repertoire was used to minimize amplification bias, and any remaining bias was removed computationally after sequencing. As for the original processing: Repertoire diversity was quantified as the Shannon entropy index using custom Python scripts. Unsorted, CD4+ and CD8+ repertoires were analyzed separately, except in combined analyses where CD4+ and CD8+ sequences were merged in silico. Clonal expansion was defined as at least a 2-fold frequency increase after treatment relative to C1D1, with a pseudocount of 0.5 for undetected baseline clones. Singleton clones were defined as clones with 0 or 1 copy at C1D1, and non-singleton clones were defined as clones with 2 or more copies. Clones expanded in unsorted samples were labelled as CD4+, CD8+ or unknown by matching protein sequences in sorted samples from the same patient. Diversity changes from C1D1 to C4D1 were tested in paired samples using Wilcoxon tests. TCRdb limited this immuneACCESS table to in-frame rearrangements with V and J called. A share of clones is missing; checked studies link under half to unresolved V genes, and the rest is unexplained. The V and J calls and clone size come from that table; D and trimming were worked out from the DNA. In all, the sample holds about 17,000 clones, and around 75% of those were seen once. The ten largest clones take up around 2.7% of the sample.

Beyond this particular receptor, the publication reports: Patients starting nivolumab less than 1 year after ASCT had lower diversity and were excluded from later analyses to avoid confounding by immune reconstitution. Trial patients achieving complete response had baseline diversity similar to newly diagnosed patients, whereas partial responders and progressors had significantly lower diversity. Baseline TCR diversity was reported as lower in newly diagnosed patients than in healthy donors, and lower still in relapsed/refractory patients. A significant rise by C4D1 was seen in CD4+ but not CD8+ TCR diversity (p=0.0027 vs p=0.16), with the rise being most apparent in complete responders (p=0.02). The study covered only a single clinical trial cohort, and the causes of the repertoire differences, possibly disease activity or prior therapy, were still not defined.

Deletion took 5 bases off V and 1 base off J, with a span of 18 bases between the germline ends. Including the terminal cysteine and phenylalanine, the CDR3 comprises 16 residues. Of the read, only the CDR3 DNA is kept; its 48 bases are in frame from base 1. Via the germline V gene, CDR1 is SGHRS and CDR2 YFSETQ. The chain joins TRBV5-1 to TRBJ1-1; no confident D gene assignment can be made. This specimen consisted of CD4+ T cells from blood, obtained before the fourth cycle of nivolumab. This clonotype was sampled from a human donor with classical Hodgkin lymphoma. The sequenced DNA: TGCGCCAGCAGTCCCCTCACGGACCGGCGGAACACTGAAGCTTTCTTT. Its coded protein is CASSPLTDRRNTEAFF.